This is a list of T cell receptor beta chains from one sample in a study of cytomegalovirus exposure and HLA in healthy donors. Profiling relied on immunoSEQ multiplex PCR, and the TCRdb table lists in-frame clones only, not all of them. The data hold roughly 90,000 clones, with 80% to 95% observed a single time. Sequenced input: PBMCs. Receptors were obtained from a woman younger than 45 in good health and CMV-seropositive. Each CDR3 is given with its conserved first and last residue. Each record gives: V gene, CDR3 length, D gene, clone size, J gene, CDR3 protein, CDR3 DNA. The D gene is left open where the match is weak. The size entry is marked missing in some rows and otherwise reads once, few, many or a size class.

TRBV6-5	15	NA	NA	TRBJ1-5	CASSYSFQGNQPQHF	TGTGCCAGCAGTTACTCGTTTCAGGGAAATCAGCCCCAGCATTTT
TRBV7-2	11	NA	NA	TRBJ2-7	CASSAGDEQYF	TGTGCCAGCAGCGCCGGGGACGAGCAGTACTTC
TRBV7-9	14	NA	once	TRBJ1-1	CASSLGGGVTEAFF	TGTGCCAGCAGCCTAGGTGGGGGGGTCACTGAAGCTTTCTTT
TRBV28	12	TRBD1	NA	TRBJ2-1	CASSTRTGEQFF	TGTGCCAGCAGTACGCGGACAGGTGAGCAGTTCTTC
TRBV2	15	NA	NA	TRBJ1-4	CASSSDDRPNEKLFF	TGTGCCAGCAGCTCAGACGACAGACCGAATGAAAAACTGTTTTTT
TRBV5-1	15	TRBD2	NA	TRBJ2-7	CASSLGTSGIDEQYF	TGCGCCAGCAGCCTAGGGACTAGCGGGATTGACGAGCAGTACTTC
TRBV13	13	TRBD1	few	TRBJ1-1	CASSSQGWTEAFF	TGTGCCAGCAGTTCACAGGGGTGGACTGAAGCTTTCTTT
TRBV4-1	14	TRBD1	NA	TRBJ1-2	CASSQRQGADGYTF	TGCGCCAGCAGCCAGCGACAGGGGGCCGATGGCTACACCTTC
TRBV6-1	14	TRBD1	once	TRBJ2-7	CASSERGQEHEQYF	TGTGCCAGCAGTGAACGGGGACAGGAACACGAGCAGTACTTC
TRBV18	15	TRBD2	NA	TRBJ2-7	CASSPGTSGLYEQYF	TGTGCCAGCTCACCCGGGACTAGCGGGCTGTACGAGCAGTACTTC
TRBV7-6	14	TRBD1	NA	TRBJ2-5	CASAPGQPQETQYF	TGTGCCAGCGCTCCGGGACAGCCCCAAGAGACCCAGTACTTC
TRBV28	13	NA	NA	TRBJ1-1	CASSLGRAPEAFF	TGTGCCAGCAGTTTAGGCAGGGCCCCTGAAGCTTTCTTT
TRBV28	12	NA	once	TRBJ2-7	CANGVRGGEQYF	TGTGCCAATGGGGTGCGAGGGGGCGAGCAGTACTTC
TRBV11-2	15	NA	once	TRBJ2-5	CASSFGTRLVETQYF	TGTGCCAGCAGCTTCGGTACTAGGTTAGTCGAGACCCAGTACTTC
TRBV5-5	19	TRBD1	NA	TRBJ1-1	CASSLAGRGTGVMNTEAFF	TGTGCCAGCAGCTTGGCGGGCCGAGGGACAGGCGTGATGAACACTGAAGCTTTCTTT
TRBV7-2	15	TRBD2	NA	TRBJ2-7	CASSQELAGGYEQYF	TGTGCCAGCAGCCAGGAACTAGCGGGAGGATACGAGCAGTACTTC